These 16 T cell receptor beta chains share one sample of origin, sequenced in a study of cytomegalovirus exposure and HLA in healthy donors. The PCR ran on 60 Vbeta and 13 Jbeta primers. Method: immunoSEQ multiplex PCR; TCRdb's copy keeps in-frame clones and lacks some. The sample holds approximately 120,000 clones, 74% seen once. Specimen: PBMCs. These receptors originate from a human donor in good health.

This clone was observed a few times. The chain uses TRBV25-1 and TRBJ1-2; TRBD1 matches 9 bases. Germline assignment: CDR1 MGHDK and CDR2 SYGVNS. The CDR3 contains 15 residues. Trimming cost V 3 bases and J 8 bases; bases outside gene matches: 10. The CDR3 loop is CASSDTTGGRWGYTF. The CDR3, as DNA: TGTGCCAGCAGTGATACGACAGGGGGGAGATGGGGCTACACCTTC.

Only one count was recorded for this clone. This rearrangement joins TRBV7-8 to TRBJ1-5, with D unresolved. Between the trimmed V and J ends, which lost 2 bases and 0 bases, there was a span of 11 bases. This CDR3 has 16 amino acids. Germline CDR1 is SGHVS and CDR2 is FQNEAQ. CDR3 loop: CASSLFQVASNQPQHF. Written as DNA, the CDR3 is TGTGCCAGCAGCTTATTCCAGGTCGCTAGCAATCAGCCCCAGCATTTT.

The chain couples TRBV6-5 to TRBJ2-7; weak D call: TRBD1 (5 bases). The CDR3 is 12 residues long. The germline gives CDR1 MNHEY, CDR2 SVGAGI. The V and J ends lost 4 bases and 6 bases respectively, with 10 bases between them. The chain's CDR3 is CASSSQGSEQYF. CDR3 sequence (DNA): TGTGCCAGCAGTTCGCAGGGCTCCGAGCAGTACTTC.

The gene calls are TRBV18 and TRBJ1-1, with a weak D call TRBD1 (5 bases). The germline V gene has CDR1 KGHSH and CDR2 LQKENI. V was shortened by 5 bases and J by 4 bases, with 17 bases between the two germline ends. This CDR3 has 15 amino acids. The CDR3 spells CASSMVQGKGTEAFF. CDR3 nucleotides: TGTGCCAGCTCAATGGTGCAGGGAAAGGGCACTGAAGCTTTCTTT.

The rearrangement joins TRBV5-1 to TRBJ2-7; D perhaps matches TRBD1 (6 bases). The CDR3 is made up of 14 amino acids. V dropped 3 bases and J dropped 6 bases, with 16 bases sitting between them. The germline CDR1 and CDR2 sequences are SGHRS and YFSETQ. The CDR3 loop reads CASSSNPQGTEQYF. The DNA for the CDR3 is TGCGCCAGCAGCTCAAACCCCCAGGGGACCGAGCAGTACTTC. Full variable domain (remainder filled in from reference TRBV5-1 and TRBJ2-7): KAGVTQTPRYLIKTRGQQVTLSCSPISGHRSVSWYQQTPGQGLQFLFEYFSETQRNKGNFPGRFSGRQFSNSRSEMNVSTLELGDSALYLCASSSNPQGTEQYFGPGTRLTVT.

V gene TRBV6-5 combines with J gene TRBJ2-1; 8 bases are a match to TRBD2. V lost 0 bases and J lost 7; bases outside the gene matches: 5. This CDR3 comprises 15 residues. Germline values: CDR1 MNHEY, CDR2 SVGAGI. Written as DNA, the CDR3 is TGTGCCAGCAGTTACTCGAATGTAGCGGGAAATGAGCAGTTCTTC. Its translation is CASSYSNVAGNEQFF.

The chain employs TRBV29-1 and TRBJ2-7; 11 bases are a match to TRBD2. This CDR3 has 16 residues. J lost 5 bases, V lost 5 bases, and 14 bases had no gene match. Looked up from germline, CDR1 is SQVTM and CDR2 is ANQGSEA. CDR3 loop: CSVSLRLAGPSHEQYF. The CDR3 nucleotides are TGCAGCGTTTCCCTGCGACTAGCGGGACCCAGCCACGAGCAGTACTTC.

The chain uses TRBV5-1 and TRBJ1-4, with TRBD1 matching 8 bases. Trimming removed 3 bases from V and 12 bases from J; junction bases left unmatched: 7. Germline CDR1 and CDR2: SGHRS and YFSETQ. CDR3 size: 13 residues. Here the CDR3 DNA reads TGCGCCAGCAGCTCGGGACAGGCGGCGGAACTGTTTTTT. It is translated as CASSSGQAAELFF.

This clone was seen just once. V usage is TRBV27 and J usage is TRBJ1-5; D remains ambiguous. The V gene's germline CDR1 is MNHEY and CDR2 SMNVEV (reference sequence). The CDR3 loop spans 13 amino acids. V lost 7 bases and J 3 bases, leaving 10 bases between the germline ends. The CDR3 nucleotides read TGTGCCAGCACAGGAGGTATCAATCAGCCCCAGCATTTT. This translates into CASTGGINQPQHF.

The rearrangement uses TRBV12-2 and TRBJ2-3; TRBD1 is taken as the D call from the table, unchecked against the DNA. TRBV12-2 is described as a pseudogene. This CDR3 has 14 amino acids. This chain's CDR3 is CASRLRDSTGTQYF. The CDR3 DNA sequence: TGTGCAAGTCGCCTGCGGGACAGTACAGGTACGCAGTATTTT.

CDR3 sequence reads: CAWSVLASGSYNEQFF. For the CDR3, the DNA is TGTGCCTGGAGTGTACTCGCTAGCGGGAGTTACAATGAGCAGTTCTTC. The chain links TRBV30 to TRBJ2-1, with 10 bases identical to TRBD2. Germline trimming cut 0 bases from V and 4 bases from J; bases unmatched to any gene: 6. The CDR3 has 16 amino acids. Germline V gives CDR1 GTSNPN, CDR2 SVGIG (reference sequence).

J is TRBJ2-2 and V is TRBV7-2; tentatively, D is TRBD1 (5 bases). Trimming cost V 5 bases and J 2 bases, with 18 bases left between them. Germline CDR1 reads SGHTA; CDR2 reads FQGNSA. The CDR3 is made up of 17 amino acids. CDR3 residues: CASSRSSGRANTGELFF. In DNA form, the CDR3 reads TGTGCCAGCAGCCGCAGCAGTGGCAGGGCAAACACCGGGGAGCTGTTTTTT.

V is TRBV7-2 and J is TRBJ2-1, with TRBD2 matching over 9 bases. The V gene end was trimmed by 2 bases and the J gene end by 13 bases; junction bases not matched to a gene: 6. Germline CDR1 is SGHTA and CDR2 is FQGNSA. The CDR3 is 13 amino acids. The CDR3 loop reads CASSLLLAGPQFF. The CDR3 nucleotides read TGTGCCAGCAGCTTACTCCTAGCGGGGCCCCAGTTCTTC.

The DNA of the CDR3 is TGTGCCAGCAGCTTAGTAGCGGGACCTTACAATGAGCAGTTCTTC. Its translation is CASSLVAGPYNEQFF. V gene TRBV7-2 combines with J gene TRBJ2-1; 8 bases agree with TRBD2. V lost 1 base, J lost 4 bases, and 3 bases stayed unmatched. The CDR3 covers 15 residues. Germline V gene lookup returns CDR1 SGHTA and CDR2 FQGNSA.

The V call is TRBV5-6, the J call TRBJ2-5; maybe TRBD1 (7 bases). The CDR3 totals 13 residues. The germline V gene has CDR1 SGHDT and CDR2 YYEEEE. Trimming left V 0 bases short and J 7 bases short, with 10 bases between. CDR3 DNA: TGTGCCAGCAGCTTGGGACAGGGAGGGACCCAGTACTTC. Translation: CASSLGQGGTQYF.

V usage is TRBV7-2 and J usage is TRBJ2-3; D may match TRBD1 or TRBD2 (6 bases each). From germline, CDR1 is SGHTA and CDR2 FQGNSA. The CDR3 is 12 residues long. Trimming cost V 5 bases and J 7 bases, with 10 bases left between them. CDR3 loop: CASSVGGHTQYF. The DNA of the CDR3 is TGTGCCAGCAGCGTAGGGGGGCATACGCAGTATTTT.